The rows below give T cell receptor beta chains drawn from one sample of a study of CD8 T cells in ankylosing spondylitis. In TCRdb, the 5' RACE reads were re-called with MiXCR into one record per CDR3 protein. The sample shows about 52,000 distinct CDR3 sequences, 6.5% to 9% of them seen only once. Sequenced material: blood, either unsorted or a sorted T cell fraction (not recorded which). The receptors come from a female donor with ankylosing spondylitis or in good health (not recorded which). Both conserved end residues are part of each CDR3. A D gene is named only where the DNA matches it firmly. The listing skips clone size in some rows; elsewhere it reads once, few, many or a size class.

V gene	clone size	D gene	J gene	CDR3 protein	CDR3 DNA
TRBV3-1	many	.	TRBJ2-1	CASSQDTRFDEQFF	TGTGCCAGCAGCCAAGATACCCGGTTTGATGAGCAGTTCTTC
TRBV7-2	.	.	TRBJ1-6	CASSLIYGGASPLHF	TGTGCCAGCAGCTTAATTTATGGGGGAGCTTCACCCCTCCACTTT
TRBV12-3/TRBV12-4	many	TRBD1	TRBJ2-1	CASRGTGGSGNEQFF	TGTGCCAGCAGGGGGACAGGGGGCTCAGGAAATGAGCAGTTCTTC
TRBV2	many	.	TRBJ1-3	CASTRDGGNTIYF	TGTGCCAGCACCCGGGACGGTGGAAACACCATATATTTT
TRBV27	many	TRBD1	TRBJ1-1	CASSLRQGIRPPSEDTEAFF	TGTGCCAGCAGTCTCAGACAGGGGATACGCCCCCCGAGTGAGGATACTGAAGCTTTCTTT
TRBV5-1	many	.	TRBJ1-2	CASSLVGGINYGYTF	TGCGCCAGCAGCTTGGTAGGAGGGATTAACTATGGCTACACCTTC
TRBV2	few	.	TRBJ2-1	CASRSGQGSYNEQFF	TGTGCCAGCAGGAGCGGGCAAGGCTCCTACAATGAGCAGTTCTTC
TRBV6-5	many	TRBD1	TRBJ2-2	CASSYRTGTGELFF	TGTGCCAGCAGTTATCGGACAGGGACCGGGGAGCTGTTTTTT
TRBV7-2	many	.	TRBJ1-2	CASSLRRPNYGYTF	TGTGCCAGCAGCTTACGACGGCCGAACTATGGCTACACCTTC
TRBV5-1	many	.	TRBJ1-1	CASSLAARTHTEAFF	TGCGCCAGCAGCTTGGCGGCCAGGACTCACACTGAAGCTTTCTTT
TRBV4-3	many	.	TRBJ2-1	CASSQDGRIEQFF	TGCGCCAGCAGCCAAGATGGCCGGATTGAGCAGTTCTTC
TRBV14	few	.	TRBJ2-7	CASSLQRGYEQYF	TGTGCCAGCAGCCTCCAAAGGGGGTACGAGCAGTACTTC
TRBV5-1	many	.	TRBJ2-6	CASSLGVSGANVLTF	TGCGCCAGCAGCTTGGGTGTCTCTGGGGCCAACGTCCTGACTTTC
TRBV28	many	.	TRBJ1-1	CASSQMNTEAFF	TGTGCCAGCAGCCAGATGAACACTGAAGCTTTCTTT
TRBV2	many	.	TRBJ1-2	CASSAEYYGYTF	TGTGCCAGCAGTGCGGAATACTATGGCTACACCTTC
TRBV2	.	TRBD1	TRBJ2-2	CATGQGWTGELFF	TGTGCCACGGGACAGGGGTGGACCGGGGAGCTGTTTTTT
TRBV2	many	TRBD1	TRBJ1-3	CASSPYDRGRRNTIYF	TGTGCCAGCAGTCCTTACGACAGGGGGCGTCGAAACACCATATATTTT
TRBV7-8	few	.	TRBJ1-1	CASSLEDTAENTEAFF	TGTGCCAGCAGCTTAGAAGACACAGCTGAGAACACTGAAGCTTTCTTT
TRBV5-1	many	TRBD2	TRBJ2-1	CASTWRGRRNEQFF	TGCGCCAGCACCTGGCGGGGGAGGAGGAATGAGCAGTTCTTC
TRBV7-8	many	.	TRBJ2-7	CASSLGQALAYEQYF	TGTGCCAGCAGCTTAGGACAGGCACTCGCCTACGAGCAGTACTTC
TRBV27	many	TRBD1	TRBJ1-6	CASSLFPGGANTYNSPLHF	TGTGCCAGCAGTTTATTCCCAGGGGGAGCAAATACCTATAATTCACCCCTCCACTTT
TRBV5-8	many	.	TRBJ2-1	CASSFSGVWNEQFF	TGTGCCAGCAGCTTTTCGGGGGTATGGAATGAGCAGTTCTTC
TRBV5-1	many	.	TRBJ2-2	CASSSASGGPEELFF	TGCGCCAGCAGCTCGGCGAGTGGGGGGCCAGAAGAGCTGTTTTTT
TRBV30	few	TRBD1	TRBJ1-5	CAWNPGQGGNQPQHF	TGTGCCTGGAATCCTGGACAGGGTGGCAATCAGCCCCAGCATTTT
TRBV2	.	.	TRBJ2-2	CASSRTPVGTGELFF	TGTGCCAGTTCCAGGACACCTGTTGGCACCGGGGAGCTGTTTTTT
TRBV5-1	.	.	TRBJ1-1	CASSPRGSDTEAFF	TGCGCCAGCTCCCCCCGCGGGAGTGACACTGAAGCTTTCTTT
TRBV5-6	many	TRBD2	TRBJ2-1	CASSLAFLADTSYNEQFF	TGTGCCAGCAGCTTGGCGTTTCTAGCGGATACCTCCTACAATGAGCAGTTCTTC
TRBV5-1	few	TRBD1	TRBJ2-5	CASSSDRGRKTQYF	TGCGCCAGCAGCTCTGACAGGGGGCGAAAGACCCAGTACTTC
TRBV7-2	.	.	TRBJ2-3	CASSRDTLSTDTQYF	TGTGCCAGCAGCCGGGACACACTTAGCACAGATACGCAGTATTTT
TRBV29-1	many	.	TRBJ2-6	CSVSSGANVLTF	TGCAGCGTTTCATCTGGGGCCAACGTCCTGACTTTC
TRBV29-1	.	.	TRBJ1-2	CSTETTGIYYGYTF	TGCAGCACCGAAACCACGGGGATATACTATGGCTACACCTTC
TRBV5-1	many	TRBD2	TRBJ2-1	CASSEGLAGNNEQFF	TGCGCCAGCAGCGAGGGACTAGCGGGGAACAATGAGCAGTTCTTC
TRBV6-5	many	.	TRBJ2-7	CASSFNRVTYEQYF	TGTGCCAGCAGTTTCAACAGGGTTACCTACGAGCAGTACTTC
TRBV7-9	.	.	TRBJ1-1	CASSPTWSNTEAFF	TGTGCCAGCAGTCCTACATGGAGTAACACTGAAGCTTTCTTT
TRBV6-5	many	.	TRBJ2-1	CASSYSIGLEQFF	TGTGCCAGCAGTTACTCGATCGGGTTGGAGCAGTTCTTC
TRBV2	many	.	TRBJ1-5	CASRRGQSENQPQHF	TGTGCCAGCAGACGCGGACAGTCCGAGAATCAGCCCCAGCATTTT
TRBV12-3/TRBV12-4	many	TRBD1	TRBJ2-5	CASSARDRGQETQYF	TGTGCCAGCAGTGCCCGGGACAGGGGTCAAGAGACCCAGTACTTC
TRBV28	few	TRBD1	TRBJ1-3	CASSSGQTNSGNTIYF	TGTGCCAGCAGTTCGGGACAGACTAACTCTGGAAACACCATATATTTT
TRBV5-1	.	TRBD1	TRBJ2-4	CASRASTGVLAKNIQYF	TGCGCCAGCAGGGCTTCTACAGGGGTATTAGCCAAAAACATTCAGTACTTC
TRBV2	many	.	TRBJ2-3	CASRGWTSTDTQYF	TGTGCCAGCAGGGGATGGACTAGCACAGATACGCAGTATTTT
TRBV5-1	.	TRBD2	TRBJ2-6	CASSLERGSGANVLTF	TGCGCCAGCAGCTTGGAGCGGGGTTCTGGGGCCAACGTCCTGACTTTC
TRBV2	.	TRBD1	TRBJ1-1	CASSEVRGDRTEAFF	TGTGCCAGCAGTGAAGTGCGGGGGGACAGGACTGAAGCTTTCTTT
TRBV5-1	many	.	TRBJ1-2	CASSPITNYGYTF	TGCGCCAGCAGCCCGATTACTAACTATGGCTACACCTTC
TRBV6-1	many	.	TRBJ1-1	CASSMTKRTEAFF	TGTGCCAGCAGCATGACGAAGAGGACTGAAGCTTTCTTT
TRBV20-1	many	TRBD1	TRBJ2-7	CSASGTDFNYEQYF	TGCAGTGCTTCCGGGACAGACTTTAACTACGAGCAGTACTTC
TRBV12-3/TRBV12-4	many	.	TRBJ2-7	CASSLGLSRDEQYF	TGTGCCAGCAGTTTAGGACTAAGCCGGGACGAGCAGTACTTC
TRBV29-1	.	TRBD1	TRBJ2-3	CSVEGTGSDTQYF	TGCAGCGTTGAAGGGACAGGTTCAGATACGCAGTATTTT
TRBV6-5	.	.	TRBJ2-5	CASSYAPQGGKETQYF	TGTGCCAGCAGTTACGCCCCACAGGGAGGGAAAGAGACCCAGTACTTC
TRBV10-2	few	TRBD1	TRBJ1-4	CASSEPGQGGGKLFF	TGCGCCAGCAGTGAGCCGGGACAGGGAGGGGGAAAACTGTTTTTT
TRBV6-1	.	TRBD1	TRBJ1-1	CASSDRSTTGVHTEAFF	TGTGCCAGCAGTGACCGGTCTACGACAGGGGTCCATACTGAAGCTTTCTTT
TRBV20-1	medium-sized	.	TRBJ2-1	CRWGFDNEQFF	TGCAGATGGGGGTTCGACAATGAGCAGTTCTTC
TRBV5-6	many	.	TRBJ1-5	CASSRRTERGNQPQHF	TGTGCCAGCAGCCGTAGGACAGAGCGGGGCAATCAGCCCCAGCATTTT
TRBV4-3	many	TRBD2	TRBJ2-5	CASSQGASGPQETQYF	TGCGCCAGCAGCCAAGGCGCTAGCGGGCCACAAGAGACCCAGTACTTC